Below, 20 T cell receptor beta chains from the same sample are listed, as sequenced in a study of control samples from healthy donors and cancer patients (dated by TCRdb to 2018 to 2021). The library was obtained by the immunoSEQ multiplex PCR assay. What TCRdb holds here is the immuneACCESS table cut down to in-frame rearrangements. Part of the clones is not present; checked against another copy, under half of the missing clones reflect an unresolved V gene, and the others are unexplained. This sample gives over 100,000 clones in total; 85% to 90% of them show up just once. 15% to 20% of the sample lies in the top ten. Sequenced material: blood. These receptors all stem from a woman between 45 and 60 years old in good health.

J is TRBJ2-2 and V is TRBV7-7; possible D gene TRBD1, 5 bases. The V gene's germline CDR1 is SSHAT and CDR2 FNYEAQ (reference sequence). Trimming left V 1 base short and J 4 bases short, with 10 bases between. The CDR3 sequence is 15 residues long. The CDR3 nucleotides read TGTGCCAGCAGCTTAGGGGTTGGGGCCACCGGGGAGCTGTTTTTT. Its translation is CASSLGVGATGELFF. Full variable domain (rest looked up from reference TRBV7-7 and TRBJ2-2): GAGVSQSPRYKVTKRGQDVTLRCDPISSHATLYWYQQALGQGPEFLTYFNYEAQPDKSGLPSDRFSAERPEGSISTLTIQRTEQRDSAMYRCASSLGVGATGELFFGEGSRLTVL.

The CDR3 is CASSPPTRIEGETQYF. The CDR3, as DNA: TGTGCCAGCTCACCCCCTACACGGATTGAAGGAGAGACCCAGTACTTC. The rearrangement uses TRBV18 and TRBJ2-5; no firm D call. CDR3 size: 16 residues. V gave up 3 bases and J gave up 4 bases, with 18 bases separating them. Germline V gene data show CDR1 as KGHSH and CDR2 as LQKENI.

Of note for this clone: Within the sample, other DNA sequences also encode this same CDR3. The rearrangement links TRBV5-6 to TRBJ2-7, with 8 bases identical to TRBD2. V trimming: 5 bases; J trimming: 2 bases; junction bases outside the gene matches: 6. CDR3 length: 14 residues. Germline lookup yields CDR1 SGHDT and CDR2 YYEEEE. CDR3 residues: CASRPAGGTYEQYF. The CDR3 DNA reads TGTGCCAGCAGACCGGCGGGGGGTACCTACGAGCAGTACTTC. The whole variable domain, remainder taken from reference TRBV5-6 and TRBJ2-7, is DAGVTQSPTHLIKTRGQQVTLRCSPKSGHDTVSWYQQALGQGPQFIFQYYEEEERQRGNFPDRFSGHQFPNYSSELNVNALLLGDSALYLCASRPAGGTYEQYFGPGTRLTVT.

This clone has only one observation. The J gene is TRBJ2-5, the V gene TRBV6-6; D not resolved. Looked up from germline, CDR1 is MNHNY and CDR2 is SVGAGI (reference sequence). The V and J ends lost 10 bases and 4 bases respectively, with 19 bases between them. The CDR3 is 14 amino acids. CDR3 region: CATSIGRAGETQYF. The CDR3 DNA sequence: TGTGCCACTTCCATCGGGCGAGCCGGAGAGACCCAGTACTTC.

The chain recombines TRBV29-1 with TRBJ2-1; D unresolved. This CDR3 has 11 amino acids. Germline V CDR1 and CDR2: SQVTM, ANQGSEA. The germline V and J ends were trimmed by 4 bases and 5 bases, with 6 bases remaining between them. The CDR3 nucleotides read TGCAGCGTTGTCGCAGACAATGAGCAGTTCTTC. This codes for CSVVADNEQFF.

The chain links TRBV18 to TRBJ2-7; perhaps TRBD2 as D (5 bases). The CDR3 length is 16 residues. Germline V gene lookup returns CDR1 KGHSH and CDR2 LQKENI. V lost 6 bases and J 6 bases, leaving 24 bases between the germline ends. DNA of the CDR3: TGTGCCAGCTCCCCCGGAACGGGAAGAAAGGCGGTCGAGCAGTACGTC. Translated, it gives CASSPGTGRKAVEQYV.

The chain joins TRBV4-1 to TRBJ1-4; D uncertain. Between the trimmed V and J ends, which lost 0 bases and 5 bases, there was a span of 13 bases. Germline V gene sequence: CDR1 MGHRA, CDR2 YSYEKL. The CDR3 consists of 16 residues. DNA for the CDR3: TGCGCCAGCAGCCAAGAAAGGTTTCGGGTAAATGAAAAACTGTTTTTT. Translating it yields CASSQERFRVNEKLFF.

This chain uses TRBV30 with TRBJ2-7; D perhaps matches TRBD2 (5 bases). The CDR3 has 14 residues. V was trimmed by 2 bases and J by 7 bases, leaving 18 bases between them. Germline V gene data show CDR1 as GTSNPN and CDR2 as SVGIG (reference sequence). For the CDR3, the DNA is TGTGCCTGGAGTCAGCCTGGGAGAGGGTGGGAGCAGTACTTC. Translated, it gives CAWSQPGRGWEQYF.

This clone was observed once. The chain links TRBV7-8 to TRBJ2-7; 9 bases are shared with TRBD1. The CDR3 extends over 15 amino acids. Germline V gene data show CDR1 as SGHVS and CDR2 as FQNEAQ. Trimming removed 6 bases from V and 7 bases from J; junction bases left unmatched: 13. CDR3: CASSSPGTGKWEQYV. CDR3 bases: TGTGCCAGCAGTTCACCCGGGACAGGGAAGTGGGAGCAGTACGTC.

The CDR3 DNA follows: TGTGCCAGCAGCGAAGGTGACGAGCAGTACTTC. Protein: CASSEGDEQYF. This rearrangement joins TRBV5-4 to TRBJ2-7, with no clear D. Germline CDR1 reads SGHNT; CDR2 reads YYREEE (reference sequence). Trimming cost V 4 bases and J 5 bases, with 7 bases left between them. This CDR3 comprises 11 residues.

V and J are TRBV29-1 and TRBJ1-3, with D possibly being TRBD1 (6 bases). The germline gives CDR1 SQVTM, CDR2 ANQGSEA. This CDR3 is built from 15 residues. V lost 3 bases to trimming and J lost 6 bases, with 18 bases between them. The CDR3 reads CSVDGGARGANTIYF. In DNA form, the CDR3 reads TGCAGCGTTGACGGAGGGGCCAGGGGCGCAAACACCATATATTTT.

This clone appeared a single time. The chain recombines TRBV19 with TRBJ1-6; TRBD1 is a possible D gene (6 bases). Germline lookup yields CDR1 LNHDA and CDR2 SQIVND (reference sequence). The CDR3 consists of 15 residues. V lost 6 bases to trimming and J lost 3 bases, with 12 bases between them. Here the CDR3 reads CASRTGSNYNSPLHF. CDR3 nucleotide sequence: TGTGCCAGTAGGACAGGATCAAACTATAATTCACCCCTCCACTTT.

This clone turned up a few times. The junction departs from the called germline gene at one end, perhaps through a read error. The V call is TRBV5-1, the J call TRBJ1-6; tentatively, D is TRBD1 (5 bases). This CDR3 is 13 amino acids long. Germline loops: CDR1 SGHRS, CDR2 YFSETQ. The CDR3 coding sequence is TGCGCCAGCAGTTTGGGGGAAGATTCACCCCTCCACTTT. Its protein is CASSLGEDSPLHF.

The chain employs TRBV10-3 and TRBJ2-1; 7 bases line up with TRBD1. Germline V gene data show CDR1 as ENHRY and CDR2 as SYGVKD. The CDR3 length is 15 residues. V shed 2 bases, J shed 2 bases, and the junction held 3 bases outside the gene matches. CDR3 coding DNA: TGTGCCATCAGTGAGGGACAGGACCCCTACAATGAGCAGTTCTTC. Amino acids: CAISEGQDPYNEQFF.

The chain employs TRBV4-3 and TRBJ2-2, with TRBD2 matching 8 bases. CDR1 and CDR2 from the germline V gene are LGHNA and YSLEER. The CDR3 has 16 residues. The V segment lost 2 bases and the J segment 4 bases; nucleotides outside the gene matches: 6. This chain's CDR3 is CASSQYPSGFTGELFF. As DNA, the CDR3 is TGCGCCAGCAGCCAATACCCTAGCGGGTTCACCGGGGAGCTGTTTTTT.

This chain connects TRBV10-1 to TRBJ1-1; D is ambiguous. Deletions cut 6 bases from V and 4 bases from J, with 12 bases between. The CDR3 contains 13 residues. In germline, CDR1 is WNHNN, CDR2 SYGVQD (reference sequence). The CDR3 DNA is TGCGCCAGCAGAAGAACAGTATCCACTGAAGCTTTCTTT. It translates to CASRRTVSTEAFF.

The chain employs TRBV6-5 and TRBJ1-3; no clear D gene. V was cut by 0 bases and J by 2 bases, with 11 bases left in between. The CDR3 spans 16 residues. CDR1 is MNHEY, CDR2 SVGAGI, per germline. In DNA, the CDR3 is TGTGCCAGCAGTTACTCGCCGGGCAGCACTGGAAACACCATATATTTT. Encoded protein: CASSYSPGSTGNTIYF.

This chain joins TRBV2 and TRBJ2-1; perhaps TRBD2 as D (7 bases). Germline CDR1 and CDR2: SNHLY and FYNNEI. The CDR3 runs 16 residues. The ends were cut back, 3 bases at V and 2 bases at J, with 14 bases in the middle. DNA of the CDR3: TGTGCCAGCAGTGACCCCGGGGGGCGTCCCTACAATGAGCAGTTCTTC. It yields the protein CASSDPGGRPYNEQFF.

This clone was observed once. The rearrangement uses TRBV21-1 and TRBJ2-7; TRBD2, the D gene given by the table, was not confirmed from the DNA. TRBV21-1 is a known pseudogene. This CDR3 is built from 13 residues. DNA of the CDR3: TGTGCCAGCAGCAAAGGAGGGTGGAACGAGCAGTACGTC. Protein sequence: CASSKGGWNEQYV.

This clone was picked up one time. J is TRBJ1-3 and V is TRBV2; D gene unclear. The germline CDR1 and CDR2 sequences are SNHLY and FYNNEI. The V end was cut by 5 bases, the J end by 4 bases, with 6 bases between. The CDR3 runs to 12 residues. CDR3 region: CASSYVGNTIYF. CDR3 bases: TGTGCCAGCAGTTACGTCGGAAACACCATATATTTT.